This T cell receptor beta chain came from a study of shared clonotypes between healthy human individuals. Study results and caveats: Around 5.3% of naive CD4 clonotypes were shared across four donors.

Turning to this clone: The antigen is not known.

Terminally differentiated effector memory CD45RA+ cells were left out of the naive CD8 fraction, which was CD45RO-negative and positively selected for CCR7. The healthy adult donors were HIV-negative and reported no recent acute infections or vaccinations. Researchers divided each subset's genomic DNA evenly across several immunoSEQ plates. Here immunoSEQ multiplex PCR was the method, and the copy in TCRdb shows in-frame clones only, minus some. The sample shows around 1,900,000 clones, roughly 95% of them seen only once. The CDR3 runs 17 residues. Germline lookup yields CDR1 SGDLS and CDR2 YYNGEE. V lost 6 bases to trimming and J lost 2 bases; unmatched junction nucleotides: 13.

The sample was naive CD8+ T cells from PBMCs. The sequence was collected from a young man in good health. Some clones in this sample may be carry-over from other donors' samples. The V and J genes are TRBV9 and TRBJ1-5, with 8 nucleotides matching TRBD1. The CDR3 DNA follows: TGTGCCAGCACCCGAGGGGACAGGCCGTCGGGCAATCAGCCCCAGCATTTT. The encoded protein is CASTRGDRPSGNQPQHF.